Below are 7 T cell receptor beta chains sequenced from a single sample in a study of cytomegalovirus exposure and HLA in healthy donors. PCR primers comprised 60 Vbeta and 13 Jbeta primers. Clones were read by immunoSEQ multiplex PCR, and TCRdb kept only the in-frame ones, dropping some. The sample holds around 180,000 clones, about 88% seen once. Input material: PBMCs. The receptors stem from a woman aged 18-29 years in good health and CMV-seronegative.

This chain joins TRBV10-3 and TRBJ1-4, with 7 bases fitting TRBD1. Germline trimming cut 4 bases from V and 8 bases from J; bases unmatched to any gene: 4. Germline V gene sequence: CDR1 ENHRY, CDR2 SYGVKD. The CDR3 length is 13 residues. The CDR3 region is CAISGQGLEKLFF. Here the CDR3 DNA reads TGTGCCATCAGTGGACAGGGACTGGAAAAACTGTTTTTT.

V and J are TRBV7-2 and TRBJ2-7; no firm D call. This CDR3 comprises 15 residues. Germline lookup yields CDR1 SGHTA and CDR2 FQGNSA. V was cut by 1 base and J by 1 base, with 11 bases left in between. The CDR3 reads CASSLDGQVSYEQYF. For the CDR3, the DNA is TGTGCCAGCAGCTTAGACGGCCAGGTTTCCTACGAGCAGTACTTC. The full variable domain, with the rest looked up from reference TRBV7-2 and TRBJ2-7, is GAGVSQSPSNKVTEKGKDVELRCDPISGHTALYWYRQSLGQGLEFLIYFQGNSAPDKSGLPSDRFSAERTGGSVSTLTIQRTQQEDSAVYLCASSLDGQVSYEQYFGPGTRLTVT.

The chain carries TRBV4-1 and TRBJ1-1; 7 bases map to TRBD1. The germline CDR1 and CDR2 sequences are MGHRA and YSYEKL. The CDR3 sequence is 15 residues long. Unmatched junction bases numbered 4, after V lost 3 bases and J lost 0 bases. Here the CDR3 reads CASSHLGGMNTEAFF. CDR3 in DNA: TGCGCCAGCAGCCACCTAGGGGGCATGAACACTGAAGCTTTCTTT.

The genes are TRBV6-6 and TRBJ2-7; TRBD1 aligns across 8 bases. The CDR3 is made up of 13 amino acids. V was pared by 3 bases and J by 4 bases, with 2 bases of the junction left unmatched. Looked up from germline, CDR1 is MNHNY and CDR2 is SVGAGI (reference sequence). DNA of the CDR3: TGTGCCAGCAGTTATGACAGGGGATACGAGCAGTACTTC. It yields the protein CASSYDRGYEQYF.

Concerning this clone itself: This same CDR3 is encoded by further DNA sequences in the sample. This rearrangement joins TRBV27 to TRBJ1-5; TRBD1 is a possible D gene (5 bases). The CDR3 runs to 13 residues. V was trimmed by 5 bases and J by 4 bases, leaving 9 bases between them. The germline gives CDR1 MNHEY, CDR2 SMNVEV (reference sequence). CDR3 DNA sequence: TGTGCCAGCAGTCTACGGGGGAATCAGCCCCAGCATTTT. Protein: CASSLRGNQPQHF.

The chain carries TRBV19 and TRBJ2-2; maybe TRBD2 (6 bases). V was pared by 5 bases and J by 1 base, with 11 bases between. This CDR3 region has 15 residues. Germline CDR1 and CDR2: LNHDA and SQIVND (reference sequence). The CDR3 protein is CASSPGLLNTGELFF. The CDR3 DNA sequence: TGTGCCAGTAGTCCGGGACTCCTGAACACCGGGGAGCTGTTTTTT.

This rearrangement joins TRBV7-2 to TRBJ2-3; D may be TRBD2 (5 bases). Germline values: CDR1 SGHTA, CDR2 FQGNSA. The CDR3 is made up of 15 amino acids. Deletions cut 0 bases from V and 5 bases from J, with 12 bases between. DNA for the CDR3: TGTGCCAGCAGCTTAGCAGGGCTAGCTGGAGATACGCAGTATTTT. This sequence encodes CASSLAGLAGDTQYF.